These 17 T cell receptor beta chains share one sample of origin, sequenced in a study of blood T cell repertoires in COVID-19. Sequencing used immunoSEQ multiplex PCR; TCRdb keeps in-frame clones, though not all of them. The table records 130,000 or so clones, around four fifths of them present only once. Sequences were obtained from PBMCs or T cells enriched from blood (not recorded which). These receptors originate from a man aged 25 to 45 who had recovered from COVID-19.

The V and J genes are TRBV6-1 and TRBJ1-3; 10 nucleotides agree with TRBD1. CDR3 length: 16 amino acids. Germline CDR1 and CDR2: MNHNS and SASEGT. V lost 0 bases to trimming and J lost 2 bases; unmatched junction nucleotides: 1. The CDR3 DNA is TGTGCCAGCAGTGAAGCCGGGACAGGGGCTGGAAACACCATATATTTT. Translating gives CASSEAGTGAGNTIYF.

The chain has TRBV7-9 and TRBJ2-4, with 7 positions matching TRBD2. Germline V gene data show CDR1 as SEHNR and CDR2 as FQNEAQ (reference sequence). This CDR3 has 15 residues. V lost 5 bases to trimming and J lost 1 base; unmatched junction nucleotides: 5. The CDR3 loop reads CASSMGLRAKNIQYF. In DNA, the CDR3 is TGTGCCAGCAGCATGGGACTAAGGGCCAAAAACATTCAGTACTTC.

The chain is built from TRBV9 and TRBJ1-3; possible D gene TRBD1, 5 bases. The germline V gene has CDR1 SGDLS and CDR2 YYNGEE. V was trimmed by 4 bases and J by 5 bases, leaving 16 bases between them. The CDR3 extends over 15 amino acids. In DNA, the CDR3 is TGTGCCAGCAGCTCCCTGACAGAAACTCGAAACACCATATATTTT. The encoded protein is CASSSLTETRNTIYF.

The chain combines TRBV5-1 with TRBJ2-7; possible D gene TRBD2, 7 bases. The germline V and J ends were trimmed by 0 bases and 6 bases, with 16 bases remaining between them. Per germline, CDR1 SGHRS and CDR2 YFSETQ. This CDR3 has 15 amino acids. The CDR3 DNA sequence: TGCGCCAGCAGCTTGGCCTCCGGGGGGCATGGCGAGCAGTACGTC. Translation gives CASSLASGGHGEQYV.

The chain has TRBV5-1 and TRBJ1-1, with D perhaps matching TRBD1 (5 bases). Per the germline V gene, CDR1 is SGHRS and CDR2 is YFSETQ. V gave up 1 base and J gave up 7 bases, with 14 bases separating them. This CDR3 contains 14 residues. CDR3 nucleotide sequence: TGCGCCAGCAGCTTGAATTCAGGGATGGGTGAAGCTTTCTTT. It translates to CASSLNSGMGEAFF. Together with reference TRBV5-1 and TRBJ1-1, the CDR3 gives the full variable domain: KAGVTQTPRYLIKTRGQQVTLSCSPISGHRSVSWYQQTPGQGLQFLFEYFSETQRNKGNFPGRFSGRQFSNSRSEMNVSTLELGDSALYLCASSLNSGMGEAFFGQGTRLTVV.

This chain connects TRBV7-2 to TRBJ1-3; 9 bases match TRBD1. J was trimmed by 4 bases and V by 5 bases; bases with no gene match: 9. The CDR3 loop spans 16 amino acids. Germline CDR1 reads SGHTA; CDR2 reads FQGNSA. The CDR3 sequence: CASSVPGQGSGNTIYF. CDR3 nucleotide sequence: TGTGCCAGCAGCGTTCCGGGACAGGGATCGGGAAACACCATATATTTT.

The CDR3 region has the DNA TGTGCCAGCAGTGTAAGAGGGGCAGGGGGTCCTTGGGAGACCCAGTACTTC. Its protein product is CASSVRGAGGPWETQYF. V is TRBV6-1 and J is TRBJ2-5, with 7 bases identical to TRBD1. V dropped 4 bases and J dropped 5; count of bases not matched to a gene: 16. The CDR3 length is 17 residues. Germline V gives CDR1 MNHNS, CDR2 SASEGT.

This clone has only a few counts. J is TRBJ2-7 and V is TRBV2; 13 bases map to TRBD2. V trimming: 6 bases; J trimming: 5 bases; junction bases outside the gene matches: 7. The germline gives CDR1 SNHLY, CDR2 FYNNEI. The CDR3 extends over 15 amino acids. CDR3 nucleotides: TGTGCCAGCAGCTGGACTAGCGGGAGCCCCCACGAGCAGTACTTC. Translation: CASSWTSGSPHEQYF.

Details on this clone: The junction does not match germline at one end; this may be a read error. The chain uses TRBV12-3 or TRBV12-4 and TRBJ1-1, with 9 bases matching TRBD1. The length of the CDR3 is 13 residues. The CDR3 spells CASSLEGRTGDLF. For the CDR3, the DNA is TGTGCCAGCAGTTTAGAGGGGCGGACAGGGGACCTCTTT.

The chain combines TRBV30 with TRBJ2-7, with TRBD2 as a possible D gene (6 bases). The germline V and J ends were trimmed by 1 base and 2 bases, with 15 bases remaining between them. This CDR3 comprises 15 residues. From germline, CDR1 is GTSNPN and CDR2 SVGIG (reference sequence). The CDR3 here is CAWSDNGGAPYEQYF. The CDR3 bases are TGTGCCTGGAGTGACAATGGAGGGGCTCCCTACGAGCAGTACTTC.

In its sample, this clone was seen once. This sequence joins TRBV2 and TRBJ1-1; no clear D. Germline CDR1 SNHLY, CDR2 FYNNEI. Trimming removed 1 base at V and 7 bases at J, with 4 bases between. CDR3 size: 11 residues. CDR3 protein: CASSEGGEAFF. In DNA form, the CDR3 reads TGTGCCAGCAGTGAAGGCGGTGAAGCTTTCTTT.

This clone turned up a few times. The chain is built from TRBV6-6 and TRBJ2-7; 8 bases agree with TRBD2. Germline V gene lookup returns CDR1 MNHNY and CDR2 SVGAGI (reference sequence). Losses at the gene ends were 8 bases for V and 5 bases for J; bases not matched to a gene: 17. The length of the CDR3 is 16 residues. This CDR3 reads CASEGREEGTFNEQYF. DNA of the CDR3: TGTGCCAGCGAGGGGCGGGAGGAGGGGACTTTTAACGAGCAGTACTTC.

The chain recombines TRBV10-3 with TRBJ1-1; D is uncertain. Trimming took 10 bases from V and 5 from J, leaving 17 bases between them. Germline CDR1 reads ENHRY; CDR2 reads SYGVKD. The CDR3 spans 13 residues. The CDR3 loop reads CATKGPEGTEAFF. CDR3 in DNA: TGTGCCACCAAAGGGCCTGAGGGAACTGAAGCTTTCTTT.

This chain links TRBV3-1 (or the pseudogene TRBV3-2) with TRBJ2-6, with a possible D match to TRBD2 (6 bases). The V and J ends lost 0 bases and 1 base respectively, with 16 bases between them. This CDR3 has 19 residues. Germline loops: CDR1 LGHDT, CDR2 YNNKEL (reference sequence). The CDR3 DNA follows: TGTGCCAGCAGCCAAGATCGGAGGGTTCCGATTTCTGGGGCCAACGTCCTGACTTTC. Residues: CASSQDRRVPISGANVLTF.

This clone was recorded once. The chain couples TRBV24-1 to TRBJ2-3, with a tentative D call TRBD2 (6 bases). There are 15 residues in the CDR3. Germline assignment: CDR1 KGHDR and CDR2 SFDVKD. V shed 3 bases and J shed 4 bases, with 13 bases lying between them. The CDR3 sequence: CATSDPSTSPDTQYF. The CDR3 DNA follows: TGTGCCACCAGTGATCCCTCCACTAGCCCAGATACGCAGTATTTT.

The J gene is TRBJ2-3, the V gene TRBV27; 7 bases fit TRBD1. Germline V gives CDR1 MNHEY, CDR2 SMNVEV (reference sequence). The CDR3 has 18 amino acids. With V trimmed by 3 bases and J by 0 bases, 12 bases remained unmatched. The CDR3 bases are TGTGCCAGCAGTTTGGACGCCTACAGGGGTCGTAGCACAGATACGCAGTATTTT. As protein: CASSLDAYRGRSTDTQYF.

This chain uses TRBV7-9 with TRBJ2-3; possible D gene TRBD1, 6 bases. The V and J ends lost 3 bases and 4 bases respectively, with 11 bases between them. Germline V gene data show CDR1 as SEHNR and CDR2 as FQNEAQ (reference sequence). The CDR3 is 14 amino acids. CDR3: CASSFGGRADTQYF. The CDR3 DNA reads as TGTGCCAGCAGCTTTGGGGGCCGGGCAGATACGCAGTATTTT.